This T cell receptor (beta chain) is from a study of cytomegalovirus exposure and HLA in healthy donors (dated by TCRdb to about 2017). About the investigation overall: An earlier analysis of several hundred of the donors reported 276 Gb of sequence data and about 100 million unique TCR beta sequences from around 200 million T cells. An early release covering roughly 580 HLA-typed donors comprised approximately 290 gigabases of sequencing data and around 85 million unique TCR sequences. The genetic ancestry cluster associated with self-reported Caucasian donors included 81% of the 300 to 400 genotyped donors. The study was designed to test whether signatures of past pathogen exposure could be identified by cataloging public T cell receptors. Using immunosequencing, the study profiled T cell repertoires from some 670 subjects and related those repertoires to cytomegalovirus serostatus. Along with the approximately 700-subject first cohort, a separate validation cohort of over a hundred different subjects was used. To predict cytomegalovirus infection status, the study brought together high-throughput TCR immunosequencing, statistical association of individual TCRs with disease status, and machine learning. A later analysis re-examined previously published TCR beta repertoires from 600 to 700 donors and added high-resolution HLA genotyping to investigate patterns of TCR occurrence. Rather than using new phenotypic data, the later analysis identified candidate immune exposures from TCR beta sequences and from how often those sequences occurred across donors. An earlier analysis of around 580 of the donors used high-throughput TCR beta sequencing to judge whether each TCR beta V gene segment behaved as functional or pseudogenic. Donor age, sex, ethnicity and CMV serostatus were compiled alongside the repertoire data. In a later genetic analysis, genome-wide SNP genotypes for about 55% of the 666 donors were used, and that subset was treated as a discovery cohort. Every repertoire in the discovery cohort had been generated on one and the same sequencing platform. HLA typing included class I and class II loci at four-digit resolution. Typing coverage varied by locus: about 629-630 donors for A, B, C, DRB1 and DQB1; roughly 520 for DQA1; 606 for DPA1; roughly 470 for DPB1. A handful of DR-DQ haplotypes were treated as single units for association and clustering because of strong linkage in the cohort. Among some 400 genotyped donors of the cohort, an average of about 240,000 unique TCR beta nucleotide sequences was sequenced per donor, of which about 19% were non-productive. Summary of the overall study and its limitations: Seventeen rarely observed V segments, including chromosome 9 orphons, were excluded from the earlier analysis of about 500 of the donors because counts were too low. Because some donors lacked HLA typing at each locus, the association tests relied only on the typed subset. Across donors, most TCR sequences were observed very rarely, whereas some public TCRs were present in many individuals. Only TCR beta chains were sequenced in this cohort, and the absence of alpha or paired-chain data limited detectable features. The classifier was reported to diagnose cytomegalovirus status with high specificity and sensitivity in both the original and validation cohorts. Several of the top co-occurrence clusters appeared to be linked to parvovirus B19, influenza, CMV and Epstein-Barr virus, according to a later analysis. In the study, approximately 160 TCR beta chains were listed as associated with cytomegalovirus. When HLA alleles, especially DR and DQ, strongly co-occurred, TCR associations were difficult to assign to individual alleles. In a later analysis, HLA-associated TCR beta chains were found to be more clonally expanded and to have lower generation probabilities than equally common non-associated chains. Correlated functional status among segregating V segments might be attributable to linkage disequilibrium, but an unknown experimental factor could not be ruled out. A later genetic analysis associated a missense DCLRE1C variant with V-gene and J-gene trimming of TCR beta chains, and an independent cohort replicated the association. In vitro tests confirmed that three of the cytomegalovirus-associated TCR beta chains recognize cytomegalovirus antigens. Immune exposure information for the cohort was limited to CMV serostatus. In a later genetic analysis, fewer N-insertions in productive TCRs were reported among donors in an Asian-associated ancestry cluster than the roughly 640-donor mean. Specific HLA alleles were associated with about 17,000 TCR beta sequences at a false discovery rate of 0.05 in a later analysis. The presence/absence analyses assumed that sequencing depth was roughly uniform across donors, and that assumption may not be true. Some IMGT-functional V segments, including TRBV6-2 and TRBV6-3, could not be told apart with the 87-base-pair reads, so those segments were excluded. A group of highly shared sequence variants was considered likely to be a technical artifact of the sequencing pipeline. In a later analysis, the rate of TCR association differed among HLA loci, with DRB1 alleles having the most associated TCRs and HLA-C alleles having the fewest. The authors suggested that the approach could potentially be extended to other disease states and immunological phenotypes. In an earlier analysis of 450 to 750 of the donors, most TCR beta V segments appeared in productive rearrangements about 90% or about 30% of the time, broadly matching IMGT annotations. According to a later analysis, most CMV-associated TCR beta chains appeared to be HLA-restricted, and the HLA associations seemed to be driven largely by CMV exposure. A further reported finding was that TCR beta sequences accurately predicted the HLA-A and HLA-B alleles for most subjects in the first cohort.

The CDR3 goes from the cysteine to the phenylalanine over 14 residues. Kept here is only the CDR3 DNA, which spans 42 bases and is read in frame from base 1. CDR1 and CDR2 (SGHTA, FQGTGA) derive from the germline V gene. Trimmed from V: 5 bases; trimmed from J: 0 bases; junction bases lacking a gene match: 3. The cohort consisted of fewer than 700 healthy bone marrow donors. All cohort members were sampled while nominally healthy, although unrecorded immune exposures were likely present. CMV serostatus was positive for about 270 and negative for about 50% of the roughly 700 cohort members, and was not recorded for this donor. A peripheral blood sample was provided by each donor, and peripheral blood mononuclear cells were used for TCR beta sequencing. The Qiagen DNeasy Blood Extraction Kit was used to extract genomic DNA from the blood cell samples. With regard to this clone: What this receptor recognizes is not known. Within one base of it there is no much larger clone, and no base qualities were kept.

The receptor library was made with the immunoSEQ multiplex PCR assay. The multiplex PCR relied on a mix of 60 forward primers for TCR Vbeta segments and 13 reverse primers for TCR Jbeta segments. A multiplex PCR assay on genomic DNA amplified the CDR3 region of rearranged TCR beta genes. On the Illumina HiSeq System, the amplified TCR beta libraries were sequenced as 87-base-pair reads. On the authors' methods: A later analysis counted some 74 million unique TCR beta chains across the 666 repertoires, and around 9.9 million of these chains were shared by at least two donors. A nearest-neighbor algorithm error-corrected the raw reads and collapsed the reads into unique sequences, merging closely related sequences to remove PCR and sequencing errors. Alignment of CDR3 sequences to IMGT reference sequences was used to assign V, D and J gene segments. For a sequence to be retained, at least a six-nucleotide match to both a V gene segment and a J gene segment was required. A rearrangement counted as productive if the CDR3 had no stop codons and remained in frame with V and J, and every other rearrangement counted as non-productive. CDR3 was defined according to IMGT convention as the region running from the second conserved V-encoded cysteine to the conserved J-encoded phenylalanine. The earlier analysis of 500 to 650 of the donors excluded any sequence lacking an unambiguous match to a single V gene segment. In an earlier analysis of approximately 560 of the donors, a V segment was called functional when productive rearrangements were above 56.7%, and segregating when the standard deviation between donors exceeded 5%. A statistical classification framework was developed to diagnose cytomegalovirus status using the catalog of TCR beta chain sequences. V and J gene assignment, in a later analysis, came from comparing TCR nucleotide sequences with IMGT/GENE-DB human TR gene sequences. The TCRdist pipeline was used in a later analysis to assign CDR3 sequences and most-parsimonious VDJ recombination scenarios. In a later analysis, each TCR beta chain was defined by its CDR3 amino acid sequence together with its V-gene family, and reads lacking a unique V-gene family were excluded. A later analysis removed nearly 600 highly shared, low-generation-probability nucleotide sequences to deal with suspected cross-contamination and a sequencing artifact. In a later analysis, a clonal expansion index was calculated for each public chain from normalized within-repertoire ranks of inferred template counts. Generation probabilities in a later analysis came from a VDJ recombination model fitted to out-of-frame rearrangements, and those results were checked against IGoR. In a later analysis, hypergeometric tests were used to score TCR-TCR, TCR-HLA and TCR-CMV co-occurrence, with a repertoire-size bias correction applied to TCR pairs. In a later analysis, false discovery rates were estimated by permuting HLA or CMV assignments 20 times. A later analysis grouped co-occurring TCRs with DBSCAN, adding TCRdist sequence similarity when clustering within HLA-allele-positive subsets. For co-occurrence clustering, repertoires with fewer than 30,000 or more than 120,000 public chains were excluded, along with four or five repertoires with anomalous nucleotide sharing. The immuneACCESS repertoire file appears here via TCRdb, limited to in-frame rearrangements. These files lack a portion of the clones; in checked studies, under half of the deficit traces to unresolved V genes, and the cause of the others is not known. V, J and clone size were drawn from that table, and D and trimming were deduced from the DNA. The sample table lists about 94,000 clones, 81% of them with a count of one. The ten largest make up about 9.3% of the sample.

The V and J segments used are TRBV7-3 and TRBJ2-5; a stretch of 7 junction bases matches TRBD1. The sequence was obtained from a human donor in good health. The sequenced sample was PBMCs. The nucleotides are TGTGCCAGCAGCCACGGGACAGACCAAGAGACCCAGTACTTC. Its product reads: CASSHGTDQETQYF.